These 26 T cell receptor beta chains originate from one sample sequenced in a study of prognosis after radiotherapy for stage I lung cancer. Amplification of the TCR beta CDR3 (from genomic DNA) was done by two-round multiplex PCR. Round-one PCR had primers specific to each TRBV and TRBJ gene. TCRdb fed the multiplex PCR reads into MiXCR, producing one record per CDR3 protein. The sample lists 11,000 to 15,000 distinct CDR3 sequences; 35% to 40% were seen once. The sample was PBMCs, taken before or after stereotactic body radiation therapy (not recorded which). The origin of the receptors is a donor aged 50 or older with non-small cell lung cancer.

The CDR3 coding sequence is TGTGCCAGCAGGCCTTACAGGGTCACCGGGGAGCTGTTTTTT. Translating it yields CASRPYRVTGELFF. V usage is TRBV6-2 or TRBV6-3 and J usage is TRBJ2-2, with D possibly matching TRBD1 (6 bases). CDR1 and CDR2 (germline): MNHEY, SVGEGT. The CDR3 covers 14 residues. Deletions cut 6 bases from V and 4 bases from J, with 12 bases between.

By frequency in the sample, this clonotype is medium-sized. The J gene is TRBJ2-7, the V gene TRBV20-1; 7 bases fit TRBD1. Trimming cost V 5 bases and J 5 bases; bases outside gene matches: 9. Germline loops: CDR1 DFQATT, CDR2 SNEGSKA (reference sequence). The CDR3 runs 13 residues. The CDR3 loop reads CSAPPPTGDEQYF. Written as DNA, the CDR3 is TGCAGTGCTCCTCCCCCCACAGGGGACGAGCAGTACTTC.

V usage is TRBV20-1 and J usage is TRBJ2-3; tentatively, D is TRBD2 (7 bases). There are 18 residues in the CDR3. Trimming removed 0 bases from V and 3 bases from J, with 22 bases in between. CDR1 is DFQATT, CDR2 SNEGSKA, per germline (reference sequence). The CDR3 loop is CSARDAGASGGATDTQYF. The CDR3, as DNA: TGCAGTGCTAGAGACGCGGGGGCCTCTGGAGGGGCAACAGATACGCAGTATTTT.

This clonotype was seen repeatedly, ten times or more. The rearrangement joins TRBV5-1 to TRBJ2-3; D is perhaps TRBD1 (6 bases). The CDR3 extends over 14 amino acids. The V end was cut by 7 bases, the J end by 1 base, with 13 bases between. In germline, CDR1 is SGHRS, CDR2 YFSETQ. The CDR3 here is CASRPTGGTDTQYF. The CDR3 DNA is TGCGCCAGCCGACCGACAGGAGGCACAGATACGCAGTATTTT. The full variable domain, its missing parts supplied by reference TRBV5-1 and TRBJ2-3, is KAGVTQTPRYLIKTRGQQVTLSCSPISGHRSVSWYQQTPGQGLQFLFEYFSETQRNKGNFPGRFSGRQFSNSRSEMNVSTLELGDSALYLCASRPTGGTDTQYFGPGTRLTVL.

This clonotype was recorded at least ten times. The rearrangement joins TRBV20-1 to TRBJ1-1, with D perhaps matching TRBD1 (6 bases). The CDR3 is 14 residues long. Germline V gene data show CDR1 as DFQATT and CDR2 as SNEGSKA (reference sequence). DNA for the CDR3: TGCAGACCGATGGACAGACCTCGCTTCACTGAAGCTTTCTTT. The encoded protein is CRPMDRPRFTEAFF.

This clonotype showed up many times. The chain links TRBV19 to TRBJ2-7, with 10 bases aligning to TRBD2. The germline V gene has CDR1 LNHDA and CDR2 SQIVND (reference sequence). V shed 2 bases and J 5 bases; nucleotides not matched to a gene: 3. The CDR3 consists of 14 residues. The CDR3 loop is CASSILAGADEQYF. CDR3 DNA sequence: TGTGCCAGTAGTATACTAGCGGGAGCCGACGAGCAGTACTTC.

The J gene is TRBJ1-2, the V gene TRBV27, with D possibly matching TRBD1 (6 bases). Per germline, CDR1 MNHEY and CDR2 SMNVEV (reference sequence). CDR3 length equals 13 residues. Deletions cut 8 bases from V and 6 bases from J, with 16 bases between. The CDR3 DNA follows: TGTGCCAGCCTGGCAGGGGATATTGATGGCTACACCTTC. It yields the protein CASLAGDIDGYTF.

Many counts were recorded for this clonotype. The chain joins TRBV6-1 to TRBJ1-5; TRBD1 matches 11 bases. The trim removed 1 base at V and 6 bases at J, leaving 14 bases unmatched. The CDR3 length is 19 residues. Germline V gene lookup returns CDR1 MNHNS and CDR2 SASEGT. The CDR3 reads CASSEGTGTGGRRSQPQHF. The CDR3 DNA follows: TGTGCCAGCAGTGAAGGCACCGGGACAGGGGGGCGGAGGAGTCAGCCCCAGCATTTT.

This clonotype has a count of ten or more. The chain employs TRBV20-1 and TRBJ1-1; weak D call: TRBD1 (6 bases). Per germline, CDR1 DFQATT and CDR2 SNEGSKA (reference sequence). Deletions cut 3 bases from V and 1 base from J, with 15 bases between. The CDR3 loop spans 15 amino acids. The CDR3 DNA sequence: TGCAGTGCTAGTAAAACCGGGACATCGAACACTGAAGCTTTCTTT. Translation gives CSASKTGTSNTEAFF.

This clonotype appeared once. The chain employs TRBV7-2 and TRBJ1-1; 9 bases agree with TRBD1. In germline, CDR1 is SGHTA, CDR2 FQGNSA. The CDR3 totals 15 residues. V trimming: 6 bases; J trimming: 5 bases; junction bases outside the gene matches: 10. The CDR3 region has the DNA TGTGCCAGCAGACTAGGAACAGGGGGCAGAACTGAAGCTTTCTTT. Translating gives CASRLGTGGRTEAFF.

In regard to this clonotype: This may arise from a read error, as a much more abundant clone is one base away. The chain links TRBV2 to TRBJ2-5, with D unclear. Germline CDR1 reads SNHLY; CDR2 reads FYNNEI. The CDR3 sequence is 12 residues long. CDR3 residues: CASSGARETLYF. The DNA of the CDR3 is TGTGCCAGCAGTGGGGCCAGAGAGACCCTGTACTTC. The complete variable domain, with remaining parts taken from reference TRBV2 and TRBJ2-5, reads EPEVTQTPSHQVTQMGQEVILRCVPISNHLYFYWYRQILGQKVEFLVSFYNNEISEKSEIFDDQFSVERPDGSNFTLKIRSTKLEDSAMYFCASSGARETLYFGPGTRLLVL.

About this clonotype: A read error may be the cause here, since a much bigger clone is one base away. The rearrangement links TRBV11-2 to TRBJ2-5; 7 bases map to TRBD1. Trimming cost V 5 bases and J 1 base; bases outside gene matches: 7. CDR3 length: 15 amino acids. Germline V gives CDR1 SGHAT, CDR2 FQNNGV. For the CDR3, the DNA is TGTGCCAGCAGCATAGGGACAGACCTCCAAGAGACCCAGTACTTC. It yields the protein CASSIGTDLQETQYF.

Many counts were recorded for this clonotype. This chain uses TRBV15 with TRBJ1-5, with D possibly matching TRBD1 (5 bases). The CDR3 has 16 residues. Trimming took off 0 bases at V and 1 base at J, with 10 bases between the two ends. The germline CDR1 and CDR2 sequences are LNHNV and YYDKDF (reference sequence). The CDR3 nucleotides are TGTGCCACCAGCAGAGATGGGGCGAGAAGCAATCAGCCCCAGCATTTT. Protein product: CATSRDGARSNQPQHF.

The chain combines TRBV6-1 with TRBJ1-5; D is perhaps TRBD1 (5 bases). The CDR3 runs 14 residues. V was shortened by 0 bases and J by 7 bases, with 10 bases between the two germline ends. Germline V gene sequence: CDR1 MNHNS, CDR2 SASEGT. The DNA of the CDR3 is TGTGCCAGCAGTGAAGCGGGCAGGGTGCAGCCCCAGCATTTT. It yields the protein CASSEAGRVQPQHF.

In its sample, this clonotype is medium-sized. V is TRBV20-1 and J is TRBJ2-7; D possibly corresponds to TRBD1 (5 bases). Trimming stripped 2 bases from V and 4 bases from J, with 12 bases between. Per germline, CDR1 DFQATT and CDR2 SNEGSKA (reference sequence). The CDR3 covers 13 residues. CDR3 coding DNA: TGCAGTGCTAGATTTTCGACAGCTTACGAGCAGTACTTC. Protein product: CSARFSTAYEQYF.

V gene TRBV5-6 combines with J gene TRBJ1-5, with D perhaps TRBD1 (5 bases). The V end lost 4 bases, the J end lost 4 bases, and 12 bases lay between the germline ends. The CDR3 is 14 residues long. The germline V gene encodes CDR1 SGHDT and CDR2 YYEEEE. In DNA form, the CDR3 reads TGTGCCAGCAGCCCGGGACGGAAAAATCAGCCCCAGCATTTT. The encoded protein is CASSPGRKNQPQHF.

This clonotype rates as medium-sized. This sequence joins TRBV6-1 and TRBJ1-2; D possibly corresponds to TRBD1 (5 bases). V lost 4 bases, J lost 0 bases, and 15 bases lay in between. Germline CDR1 MNHNS, CDR2 SASEGT. This CDR3 contains 16 residues. The CDR3 DNA reads TGTGCCAGCAGTGGGCCCACAGGAATAGCTAACTATGGCTACACCTTC. Residues: CASSGPTGIANYGYTF.

This clonotype was seen at least ten times. This sequence joins TRBV7-8 and TRBJ1-1, with 8 nucleotides matching TRBD1. Trimming cost V 3 bases and J 2 bases; bases outside gene matches: 8. The germline gives CDR1 SGHVS, CDR2 FQNEAQ. This CDR3 has 16 residues. The CDR3 protein is CASSLHSGTGNTEAFF. The CDR3 DNA sequence: TGTGCCAGCAGCTTGCATTCCGGGACAGGAAACACTGAAGCTTTCTTT.

On this clonotype: A far larger clone is a single base away, which makes a read error likely. CDR3 protein: CASSNWGRGIGGELFF. The DNA of the CDR3 is TGCGCCAGCAGCAACTGGGGCAGGGGAATTGGCGGGGAGCTGTTTTTT. The chain uses TRBV5-6 and TRBJ2-2, with a tentative D call TRBD1 (6 bases). CDR1 is SGHDT, CDR2 YYEEEE, per germline. The CDR3 is 16 residues long.

This clonotype was detected ten times or more. This chain connects TRBV18 to TRBJ1-1; D is perhaps TRBD1 (6 bases). Germline assignment: CDR1 KGHSH and CDR2 LQKENI. V was pared by 2 bases and J by 5 bases, with 9 bases between. The CDR3 is 13 residues long. CDR3 nucleotides: TGTGCCAGCTCACCATCAGGGGTGACTGAAGCTTTCTTT. Protein sequence: CASSPSGVTEAFF.

On this clonotype: Given a far larger clone just one base away, this is likely a sequencing read error. This chain joins TRBV6-5 and TRBJ2-7; D could derive from TRBD1 or TRBD2 (5 bases each). Germline loops: CDR1 MNHEY, CDR2 SVGAGI. CDR3 length: 14 residues. The CDR3 bases are TGTTCCAGCAGACCCGGCAATCTTGGGGGCGAGCAGTACTTC. It is translated as CSSRPGNLGGEQYF.

The chain combines TRBV6-1 with TRBJ2-5, with TRBD1 identical over 9 bases. There are 15 residues in the CDR3. V dropped 1 base and J dropped 5; count of bases not matched to a gene: 5. CDR1 is MNHNS, CDR2 SASEGT, per germline. The CDR3 reads CASSEVSGTGETQYF. The CDR3 coding sequence is TGTGCCAGCAGTGAAGTCTCCGGGACAGGGGAGACCCAGTACTTC.

Points on this clonotype: It differs at one base from a far larger clone, so likely a read error. No conserved phenylalanine or tryptophan is present at the end of the CDR3, so a read error is the likely explanation. The chain carries TRBV6-4 and TRBJ2-7; TRBD1 aligns across 10 bases. The trim removed 6 bases at V and 1 base at J, leaving 3 bases unmatched. The CDR3 has 14 amino acids. The germline V gene encodes CDR1 MRHNA and CDR2 SNTAGT. The CDR3 region has the DNA TGTGCCAGCAGCGGACAGGGGGAGTCCTACGAGCAGTACTTA. It yields the protein CASSGQGESYEQYL.

This clonotype rates as medium-sized (0.01 to 0.1%). The chain uses TRBV20-1 and TRBJ2-7; D might be TRBD2 (6 bases). The CDR3 consists of 14 residues. The V end was cut by 0 bases, the J end by 3 bases, with 12 bases between. CDR1 DFQATT and CDR2 SNEGSKA come from the germline V gene (reference sequence). The CDR3 coding sequence is TGCAGTGCTAGAGATGGGGGGACGCTCTACGAGCAGTACTTC. Its translation is CSARDGGTLYEQYF.

Regarding this clonotype: This is likely an artifact of a read error, given a far larger clone one base away. The gene calls are TRBV6-1 and TRBJ2-5; D is possibly TRBD1 (5 bases). The end of the DNA aligns better with TRBJ2-1, so the J call may be wrong. The CDR3 has 11 amino acids. Looked up from germline, CDR1 is MNHNS and CDR2 is SASEGT. CDR3 DNA sequence: TGTGCCAGCAGTCTGGGGCGGGAGCAGTTCTTC. This encodes CASSLGREQFF.

This clonotype came up many times. The J gene is TRBJ2-7, the V gene TRBV5-1, with 8 nucleotides matching TRBD1. The germline V gene has CDR1 SGHRS and CDR2 YFSETQ. V lost 4 bases and J lost 3; bases outside the gene matches: 6. This CDR3 spans 14 amino acids. The chain's CDR3 is CASSRTGTLYEQYF. The CDR3 DNA reads TGCGCCAGCAGCAGGACAGGGACTCTCTACGAGCAGTACTTC.